Below are 20 T cell receptor beta chains sequenced from a single sample in a study of T cell responses to AZD1222 COVID-19 vaccine. Using immunoSEQ multiplex PCR, the repertoire was profiled, and TCRdb retains in-frame clones only, with some absent. Among roughly 130,000 clones listed, about 82% were seen once. The source was peripheral blood, collected on day 0 of AZD1222 vaccination. Receptors originate from an adult in good health.

The genes are TRBV7-6 and TRBJ1-4, with a tentative D call TRBD1 (5 bases). V was shortened by 1 base and J by 3 bases, with 9 bases between the two germline ends. CDR1 is SGHVS and CDR2 is FNYEAQ in the germline V gene. The CDR3 has 15 residues. In nucleotides, the CDR3 is TGTGCCAGCAGCTTAGTGGGGCGGCCTAATGAAAAACTGTTTTTT. Protein sequence: CASSLVGRPNEKLFF.

The table lists this clone with a few counts. The chain joins TRBV10-3 to TRBJ1-1; maybe TRBD1 (5 bases). Trimming cost V 0 bases and J 5 bases, with 7 bases left between them. The CDR3 has 13 residues. Germline CDR1 and CDR2: ENHRY and SYGVKD. The CDR3 sequence: CAISESQGTEAFF. DNA of the CDR3: TGTGCCATCAGTGAGTCGCAGGGAACTGAAGCTTTCTTT.

The chain is built from TRBV6-2 or TRBV6-3 and TRBJ2-3; maybe TRBD1 (6 bases). Per germline, CDR1 MNHEY and CDR2 SVGEGT. This CDR3 is 16 amino acids long. V lost 1 base to trimming and J lost 0 bases, with 11 bases between them. This CDR3 reads CASSYWPQGSTDTQYF. In DNA form, the CDR3 reads TGTGCCAGCAGTTACTGGCCCCAGGGGAGCACAGATACGCAGTATTTT.

This clone has just one count. V gene TRBV12-3 or TRBV12-4 combines with J gene TRBJ1-2; no firm D call. The V end lost 3 bases, the J end lost 5 bases, and 7 bases lay between the germline ends. This CDR3 is built from 12 residues. CDR3 in DNA: TGTGCCAGCAGTTTCTCGGAATATGGCTACACCTTC. This encodes CASSFSEYGYTF.

The V gene is TRBV19, the J gene TRBJ1-1, with 9 bases aligning to TRBD1. CDR1 and CDR2 from the germline V gene are LNHDA and SQIVND (reference sequence). The CDR3 is made up of 17 amino acids. V lost 5 bases, J lost 4 bases, and 14 bases stayed unmatched. The chain's CDR3 is CASSEHPRQGEGTEAFF. The DNA for the CDR3 is TGTGCCAGTAGTGAACACCCAAGACAGGGGGAAGGCACTGAAGCTTTCTTT. The full variable domain, rest sourced from reference TRBV19 and TRBJ1-1, is DGGITQSPKYLFRKEGQNVTLSCEQNLNHDAMYWYRQDPGQGLRLIYYSQIVNDFQKGDIAEGYSVSREKKESFPLTVTSAQKNPTAFYLCASSEHPRQGEGTEAFFGQGTRLTVV.

V gene TRBV7-9 combines with J gene TRBJ1-4; the match to TRBD1 covers 10 bases. The CDR3 totals 16 residues. V shed 1 base and J 4 bases; nucleotides not matched to a gene: 3. Germline loops: CDR1 SEHNR, CDR2 FQNEAQ (reference sequence). CDR3 region: CASSLGQGAFNEKLFF. The CDR3 coding sequence is TGTGCCAGCAGCTTAGGACAGGGGGCGTTTAATGAAAAACTGTTTTTT.

V usage is TRBV11-2 and J usage is TRBJ1-2; 9 bases are a match to TRBD1. V lost 2 bases and J lost 2; bases outside the gene matches: 9. The CDR3 extends over 17 amino acids. Germline assignment: CDR1 SGHAT and CDR2 FQNNGV. The CDR3, as DNA: TGTGCCAGCAGCTTAACTCCCTCAGGACAGGGGAACTATGGCTACACCTTC. Translated, it gives CASSLTPSGQGNYGYTF.

Only one count was recorded for this clone. The rearrangement joins TRBV5-4 to TRBJ1-1; D ambiguous. The CDR3 runs 15 residues. Trimming cost V 4 bases and J 1 base, with 14 bases left between them. The V gene's germline CDR1 is SGHNT and CDR2 YYREEE (reference sequence). The CDR3 DNA follows: TGTGCCAGCAGCCCAGGACTGATATCGAACACTGAAGCTTTCTTT. Its translation is CASSPGLISNTEAFF.

The gene calls are TRBV5-4 and TRBJ1-3; 10 bases fit TRBD1. V shed 4 bases, J shed 3 bases, and the junction held 4 bases outside the gene matches. The CDR3 is made up of 15 amino acids. Germline CDR1 is SGHNT and CDR2 is YYREEE (reference sequence). CDR3 in amino acids: CASSVTGGGGNTIYF. The DNA for the CDR3 is TGTGCCAGCAGCGTGACAGGGGGCGGTGGAAACACCATATATTTT.

The chain links TRBV6-5 to TRBJ2-2; D tentatively reads TRBD1 or TRBD2 (5 bases each). Germline-derived CDR1 and CDR2 are MNHEY and SVGAGI. The CDR3 extends over 14 amino acids. The V end was cut by 2 bases, the J end by 4 bases, with 8 bases between. This CDR3 is CASSYRGTTGELFF. The CDR3 nucleotides read TGTGCCAGCAGTTACCGAGGGACCACCGGGGAGCTGTTTTTT.

The rearrangement links TRBV27 to TRBJ2-3; no reliable D call. V was cut by 5 bases and J by 0 bases, with 9 bases left in between. The CDR3 runs to 14 residues. Looked up from germline, CDR1 is MNHEY and CDR2 is SMNVEV (reference sequence). In DNA, the CDR3 is TGTGCCAGCAGTGACCGGATCAGCACAGATACGCAGTATTTT. Its translation: CASSDRISTDTQYF.

CDR3 coding DNA: TGTGCCAGCAGTGAAGAGGCAGGGGGAGGCTACGAGCAGTACTTC. As protein: CASSEEAGGGYEQYF. The chain uses TRBV6-1 and TRBJ2-7, with D tentatively TRBD1 (7 bases). CDR1 and CDR2 (germline): MNHNS, SASEGT. Trimming shortened V by 1 base and J by 3 bases, and 13 bases separated the two germline ends. The CDR3 spans 15 residues.

The J gene is TRBJ2-3, the V gene TRBV28; 12 bases fit TRBD2. Germline V gene sequence: CDR1 MDHEN, CDR2 SYDVKM. The CDR3 is 15 amino acids. V lost 3 bases, J lost 8 bases, and 6 bases stayed unmatched. This CDR3 reads CASSFYTSGRRTQYF. As DNA, the CDR3 is TGTGCCAGCAGTTTTTATACTAGCGGGAGGCGTACGCAGTATTTT.

The genes are TRBV28 and TRBJ1-1; 10 bases fit TRBD1. Germline CDR1 MDHEN, CDR2 SYDVKM. The CDR3 has 15 amino acids. With 7 bases clipped from V and 6 bases from J, the junction kept 11 bases outside the gene matches. The CDR3 spells CASNRRTGGLAEAFF. In nucleotides, the CDR3 is TGTGCCAGCAATCGCCGGACAGGGGGGTTGGCTGAAGCTTTCTTT.

This clone was seen more than once but under ten times. This sequence joins TRBV11-2 and TRBJ2-1, with a weak D call TRBD2 (5 bases). The germline V gene has CDR1 SGHAT and CDR2 FQNNGV. V was clipped by 1 base and J by 3 bases, with 10 bases between them. The CDR3 runs 15 residues. CDR3 in amino acids: CASSLGGSFYNEQFF. CDR3 coding DNA: TGTGCCAGCAGCTTAGGCGGGTCTTTCTACAATGAGCAGTTCTTC.

J is TRBJ2-7 and V is TRBV11-2; no firm D call. The V gene lost 7 bases and the J gene lost 4 bases, with 11 bases spanning the gap. This CDR3 comprises 12 residues. Looked up from germline, CDR1 is SGHAT and CDR2 is FQNNGV. As DNA, the CDR3 is TGTGCCAGCACCAACTATGGGTACGAGCAGTACTTC. Its protein product is CASTNYGYEQYF.

The V call is TRBV6-5, the J call TRBJ1-5; 10 nucleotides align to TRBD1. Looked up from germline, CDR1 is MNHEY and CDR2 is SVGAGI. The CDR3 extends over 15 amino acids. Trimming cost V 5 bases and J 6 bases; bases outside gene matches: 7. In DNA, the CDR3 is TGTGCCAGCAGTCAGAGGACAGGGGGAAGTCAGCCCCAGCATTTT. Its translation is CASSQRTGGSQPQHF.

This rearrangement joins TRBV5-4 to TRBJ2-2; 7 positions agree with TRBD2. Germline loops: CDR1 SGHNT, CDR2 YYREEE (reference sequence). The V gene end was trimmed by 4 bases and the J gene end by 3 bases; junction bases not matched to a gene: 6. The CDR3 is 15 residues long. CDR3 DNA sequence: TGTGCCAGCAGCGGACGGGGGGTAGACACCGGGGAGCTGTTTTTT. This translates into CASSGRGVDTGELFF.

This clone was counted between two and nine times. The chain is built from TRBV18 and TRBJ1-1; D gene unclear. From germline, CDR1 is KGHSH and CDR2 LQKENI. The CDR3 contains 14 residues. The V and J ends lost 2 bases and 5 bases respectively, with 12 bases between them. As DNA, the CDR3 is TGTGCCAGCTCACCAAGGTCGCAAACTACTGAAGCTTTCTTT. Amino acids: CASSPRSQTTEAFF.

The J gene is TRBJ2-7, the V gene TRBV12-3 or TRBV12-4; D gene ambiguous. The CDR3 consists of 11 residues. Trimming took 3 bases from V and 6 from J, leaving 6 bases between them. CDR3 in amino acids: CASSFSAEQYF. DNA for the CDR3: TGTGCCAGCAGTTTTTCAGCCGAGCAGTACTTC.